These 17 T cell receptor beta chains were sequenced from one sample in a study of T cells after posttransplantation cyclophosphamide. The data were produced by immunoSEQ multiplex PCR, yet TCRdb's version contains in-frame clones alone and is incomplete. The sample carries over 10,000 clones, 80% to 85% recorded once. Sampled 1 year posttransplant, controls received myeloablative marrow transplants, methotrexate and a calcineurin inhibitor. The specimen comprised PBMCs, sampled 367 days after allogeneic stem cell transplant with calcineurin inhibitor and methotrexate. These receptor sequences come from a young adult male patient who received an allogeneic stem cell transplant from an unrelated donor, was CMV-positive, and had acute GVHD only. Some T cells may possibly be graft donor cells.

The CDR3 DNA reads TGTGCCAGCAGTTACGCTTCCTTCTCCGAGCAGTACTTC. Encoded protein: CASSYASFSEQYF. The chain joins TRBV6-5 to TRBJ2-5; D not certain. With the DNA end fitting TRBJ2-7 better, the J assignment may be wrong. Per germline, CDR1 MNHEY and CDR2 SVGAGI. The CDR3 is 13 amino acids.

The DNA of the CDR3 is TGTGCCAGCAGCTTAATAAGCGGGAGGGCCCCAGCCAAAAACATTCAGTACTTC. Its translation: CASSLISGRAPAKNIQYF. The V and J genes are TRBV7-3 and TRBJ2-4, with 10 bases fitting TRBD2. The CDR3 loop spans 18 amino acids. V trimming: 1 base; J trimming: 0 bases; junction bases outside the gene matches: 6. Germline V lookup: CDR1 SGHTA, CDR2 FQGTGA.

Only one count was recorded for this clone. The chain recombines TRBV19 with TRBJ2-7, with 12 bases fitting TRBD1. The CDR3 runs to 16 residues. The ends lost 3 bases at V and 4 bases at J; junction bases unmatched: 7. CDR1 is LNHDA, CDR2 SQIVND, per germline (reference sequence). CDR3 protein: CASSIFRDRGPYEQYF. The CDR3 bases are TGTGCCAGTAGTATTTTCCGGGACAGGGGGCCGTACGAGCAGTACTTC.

This clone was seen only a few times. V is TRBV15 and J is TRBJ2-7; D is possibly TRBD2 (7 bases). This CDR3 is built from 15 residues. Trimming removed 0 bases from V and 4 bases from J, with 13 bases in between. The germline V gene has CDR1 LNHNV and CDR2 YYDKDF (reference sequence). The CDR3 DNA reads as TGTGCCACCAGCAGAGAACGGGCGGGGGCGTACGAGCAGTACTTC. It codes for CATSRERAGAYEQYF.

This chain connects TRBV7-9 to TRBJ1-1; D not certain. Deletions cut 5 bases from V and 1 base from J, with 11 bases between. The germline CDR1 and CDR2 sequences are SEHNR and FQNEAQ (reference sequence). The CDR3 loop spans 14 amino acids. The CDR3 is CASSLGRENTEAFF. The CDR3 coding sequence is TGTGCCAGCAGCCTAGGACGGGAGAACACTGAAGCTTTCTTT.

The gene calls are TRBV19 and TRBJ1-2, with D hard to call. The length of the CDR3 is 15 residues. Trimming removed 4 bases at V and 0 bases at J, with 12 bases between. CDR1 and CDR2 from the germline V gene are LNHDA and SQIVND (reference sequence). DNA for the CDR3: TGTGCCAGTAGTAAGATGGCGGCATCTAACTATGGCTACACCTTC. This gives the protein CASSKMAASNYGYTF.

This clone is classed as medium-sized (0.01 to 0.1%). The rearrangement uses TRBV4-1 and TRBJ2-7, with 10 nucleotides matching TRBD1. V was clipped by 1 base and J by 3 bases; unmatched bases: 9. The CDR3 has 17 amino acids. The germline gives CDR1 MGHRA, CDR2 YSYEKL. For the CDR3, the DNA is TGCGCCAGCAGCCAAGTCGTGACAGGGGGCGTGGACTACGAGCAGTACTTC. Translated: CASSQVVTGGVDYEQYF.

V and J are TRBV6-5 and TRBJ2-7; tentatively, D is TRBD2 (5 bases). Germline assignment: CDR1 MNHEY and CDR2 SVGAGI. This CDR3 comprises 14 residues. V gave up 8 bases and J gave up 2 bases, with 16 bases separating them. CDR3 DNA sequence: TGTGCCAGCCGACTACGGGGAACAGCCTACGAGCAGTACTTC. Its protein product is CASRLRGTAYEQYF.

V usage is TRBV29-1 and J usage is TRBJ2-2; 7 nucleotides align to TRBD1. Germline V gene lookup returns CDR1 SQVTM and CDR2 ANQGSEA. With 7 bases clipped from V and 4 bases from J, the junction kept 6 bases outside the gene matches. This CDR3 comprises 13 residues. CDR3: CSATGMGTGELFF. In nucleotides, the CDR3 is TGCAGCGCGACAGGGATGGGCACCGGGGAGCTGTTTTTT.

The chain is built from TRBV19 and TRBJ1-1; the D is unclear. The CDR3 runs to 13 residues. V lost 5 bases, J lost 0 bases, and 7 bases lay in between. The V gene's germline CDR1 is LNHDA and CDR2 SQIVND (reference sequence). CDR3 bases: TGTGCCAGTAGTCGCGGCGTGAACACTGAAGCTTTCTTT. It specifies CASSRGVNTEAFF.

V gene TRBV7-3 combines with J gene TRBJ2-1, with 9 bases lining up with TRBD1. V trimming: 3 bases; J trimming: 2 bases; junction bases outside the gene matches: 2. The CDR3 covers 15 residues. Germline V gene data show CDR1 as SGHTA and CDR2 as FQGTGA. CDR3 DNA sequence: TGTGCCAGCAGCTTCGGACAGGGGCCCTACAATGAGCAGTTCTTC. Protein sequence: CASSFGQGPYNEQFF. Drawing the rest from reference TRBV7-3 and TRBJ2-1, the complete variable domain is GAGVSQTPSNKVTEKGKYVELRCDPISGHTALYWYRQSLGQGPEFLIYFQGTGAADDSGLPNDRFFAVRPEGSVSTLKIQRTERGDSAVYLCASSFGQGPYNEQFFGPGTRLTVL.

The CDR3 region has the DNA TGTGCCTGGAATCTAGCGGGAGGGCAAACCGGGGAGCTGTTTTTT. Encoded protein: CAWNLAGGQTGELFF. The chain links TRBV30 to TRBJ2-2; 12 positions match TRBD2. From germline, CDR1 is GTSNPN and CDR2 SVGIG (reference sequence). V was pared by 4 bases and J by 5 bases, with 5 bases of the junction left unmatched. The CDR3 loop spans 15 amino acids.

This sequence joins TRBV27 and TRBJ2-1, with TRBD1 identical over 7 bases. CDR1 MNHEY and CDR2 SMNVEV come from the germline V gene (reference sequence). This CDR3 has 15 residues. J was trimmed by 1 base and V by 5 bases; bases with no gene match: 5. In nucleotides, the CDR3 is TGTGCCAGCAGTCCAAGACAGGGATCCTACAATGAGCAGTTCTTC. Encoded protein: CASSPRQGSYNEQFF.

This clone was observed a handful of times. The rearrangement uses TRBV5-1 and TRBJ2-7; 10 bases align to TRBD1. The CDR3 covers 15 residues. Germline V gene data show CDR1 as SGHRS and CDR2 as YFSETQ. The V segment lost 2 bases and the J segment 4 bases; nucleotides outside the gene matches: 6. CDR3 nucleotides: TGCGCCAGCAGCTTTCCGGGACAGGGGATATACGAGCAGTACTTC. Its protein product is CASSFPGQGIYEQYF. Drawing the rest from reference TRBV5-1 and TRBJ2-7, the complete variable domain is KAGVTQTPRYLIKTRGQQVTLSCSPISGHRSVSWYQQTPGQGLQFLFEYFSETQRNKGNFPGRFSGRQFSNSRSEMNVSTLELGDSALYLCASSFPGQGIYEQYFGPGTRLTVT.

This chain joins TRBV30 and TRBJ2-7, with D perhaps matching TRBD2 (6 bases). The V gene's germline CDR1 is GTSNPN and CDR2 SVGIG (reference sequence). This CDR3 has 13 amino acids. With 1 base removed from V and 0 bases from J, the gap between germline ends came to 7 bases. The CDR3 protein is CAWSDGSSYEQYF. The CDR3 DNA sequence: TGTGCCTGGAGTGACGGGAGCTCCTACGAGCAGTACTTC.

V gene TRBV9 combines with J gene TRBJ1-2; 7 nucleotides align to TRBD1. CDR1 and CDR2 (germline): SGDLS, YYNGEE. V shed 5 bases and J 6 bases; nucleotides not matched to a gene: 10. The CDR3 runs 14 residues. The DNA of the CDR3 is TGTGCCAGCAGAGGGATTGGGGACAGTAATGGCTACACCTTC. It codes for CASRGIGDSNGYTF.

The gene calls are TRBV5-4 and TRBJ2-3; TRBD2 matches at 12 bases. J gave up 6 bases and V 4 bases, and 12 bases lay outside the gene matches. Germline V gene lookup returns CDR1 SGHNT and CDR2 YYREEE (reference sequence). The CDR3 is 17 amino acids. The CDR3 protein is CASSPRLAGVRGDTQYF. DNA for the CDR3: TGTGCCAGCAGCCCCCGACTAGCGGGGGTGCGGGGTGATACGCAGTATTTT.